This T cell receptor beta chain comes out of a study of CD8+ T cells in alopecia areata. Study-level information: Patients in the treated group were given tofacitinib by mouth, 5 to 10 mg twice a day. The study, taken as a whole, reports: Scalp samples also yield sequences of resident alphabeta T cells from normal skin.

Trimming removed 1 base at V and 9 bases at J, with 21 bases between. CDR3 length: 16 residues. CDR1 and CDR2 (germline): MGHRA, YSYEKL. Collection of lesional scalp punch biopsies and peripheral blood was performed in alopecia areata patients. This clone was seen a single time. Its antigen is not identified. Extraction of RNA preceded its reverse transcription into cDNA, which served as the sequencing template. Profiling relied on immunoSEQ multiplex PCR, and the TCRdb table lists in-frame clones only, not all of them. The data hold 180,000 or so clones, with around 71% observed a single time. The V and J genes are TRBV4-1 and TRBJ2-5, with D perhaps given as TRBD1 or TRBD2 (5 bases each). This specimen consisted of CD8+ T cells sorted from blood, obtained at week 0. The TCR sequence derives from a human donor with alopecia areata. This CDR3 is CASSQAVRGGLEAQYF. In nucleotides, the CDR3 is TGCGCCAGCAGCCAAGCTGTGAGGGGTGGCCTTGAGGCCCAGTACTTC.